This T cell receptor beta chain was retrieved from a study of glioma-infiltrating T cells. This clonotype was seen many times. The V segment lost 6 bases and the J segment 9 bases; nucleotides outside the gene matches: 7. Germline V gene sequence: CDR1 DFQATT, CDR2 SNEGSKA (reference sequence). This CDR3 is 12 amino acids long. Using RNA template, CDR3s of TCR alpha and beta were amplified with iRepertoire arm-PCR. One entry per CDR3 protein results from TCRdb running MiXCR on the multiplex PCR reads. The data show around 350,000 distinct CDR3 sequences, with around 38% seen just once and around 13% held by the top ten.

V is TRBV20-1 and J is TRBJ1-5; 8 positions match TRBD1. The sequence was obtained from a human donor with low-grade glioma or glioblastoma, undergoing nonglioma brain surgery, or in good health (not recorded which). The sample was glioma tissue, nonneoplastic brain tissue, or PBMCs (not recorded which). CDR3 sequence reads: CSARTGTLPQHF. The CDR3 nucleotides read TGCAGTGCCCGGACAGGGACTCTGCCCCAGCATTTT.